This T cell receptor (beta chain) was identified in a study of early T cells in non-severe SARS-CoV-2 infection. V was cut by 4 bases and J by 0 bases, with 9 bases left in between. This CDR3 is built from 15 residues. Unique molecular identifiers were added to individual cDNA molecules. MiXCR was run by TCRdb on the 5' RACE reads, yielding one entry per CDR3 protein. The sample yields 40,000 to 65,000 distinct CDR3 sequences, around 8% seen once. Sequencing was performed on whole blood. This sequence joins TRBV12-3 or TRBV12-4 and TRBJ2-2; D possibly matches TRBD1 or TRBD2 (5 bases each). The clonotype was recovered from an adult who was a healthcare worker with PCR-confirmed SARS-CoV-2 infection or an uninfected control (not recorded which). CDR3 loop: CASSSGRTNTGELFF. The CDR3 DNA sequence: TGTGCCAGCAGTTCGGGACGCACGAACACCGGGGAGCTGTTTTTT.